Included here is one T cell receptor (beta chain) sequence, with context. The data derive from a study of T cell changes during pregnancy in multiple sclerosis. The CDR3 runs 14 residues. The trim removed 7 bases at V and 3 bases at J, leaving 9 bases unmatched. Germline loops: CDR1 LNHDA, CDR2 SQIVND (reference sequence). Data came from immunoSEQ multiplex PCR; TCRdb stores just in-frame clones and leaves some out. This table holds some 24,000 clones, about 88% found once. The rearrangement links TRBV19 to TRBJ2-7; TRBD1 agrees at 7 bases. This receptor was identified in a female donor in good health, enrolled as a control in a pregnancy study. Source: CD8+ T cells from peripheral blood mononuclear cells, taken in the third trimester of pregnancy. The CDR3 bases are TGTGCCAGTACCCCCGGGGACAGAGACTACGAGCAGTACTTC. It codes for CASTPGDRDYEQYF.